This T cell receptor beta chain was documented in a study of T cell clonotyping in hematopoietic cell transplantation. Findings and caveats of the study: Recipient TCR diversity dropped after transplant; expanded clonotypes rose from day 30 to 180. CD4 and CD8 repertoire contributions could not be separated without sorting. At the given depth, recipient repertoires were over 95% de novo clonotypes. Broader posttransplant TCR repertoire diversity was predicted by graft donor and pretransplant recipient Inverse Simpson Index values.

There are a few counts of this clone. Its antigen is unknown. Libraries were prepared by immunoSEQ multiplex PCR; TCRdb keeps only in-frame clonotypes and omits some of them. The table shows approximately 2,000 clones, with roughly 94% occurring only once. Germline V CDR1 and CDR2: MNHNS, SASEGT. V was pared by 4 bases and J by 7 bases, with 13 bases between. The CDR3 is made up of 13 amino acids. The source is a man in his fifties in good health. Some clones in this sample may be carry-over from other donors' samples. Sample: peripheral blood mononuclear cells. V and J are TRBV6-1 and TRBJ1-1; D gene ambiguous. The CDR3 DNA reads TGTGCCAGCAGTGTTGGACTGGGGTTTGAAGCTTTCTTT. It yields the protein CASSVGLGFEAFF.